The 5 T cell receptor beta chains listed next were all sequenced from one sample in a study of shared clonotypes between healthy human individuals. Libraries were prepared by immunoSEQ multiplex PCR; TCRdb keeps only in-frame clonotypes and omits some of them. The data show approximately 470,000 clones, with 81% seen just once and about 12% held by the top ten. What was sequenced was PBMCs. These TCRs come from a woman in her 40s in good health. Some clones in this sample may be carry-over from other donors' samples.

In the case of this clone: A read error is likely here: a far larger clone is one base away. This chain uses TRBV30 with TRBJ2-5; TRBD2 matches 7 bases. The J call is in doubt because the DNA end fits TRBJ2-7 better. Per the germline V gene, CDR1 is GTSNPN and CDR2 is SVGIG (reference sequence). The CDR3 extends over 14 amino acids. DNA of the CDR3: TGTGCCTGTAGTGTACCCGGGGGAGGGTACGAGCAGTACTTC. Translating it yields CACSVPGGGYEQYF.

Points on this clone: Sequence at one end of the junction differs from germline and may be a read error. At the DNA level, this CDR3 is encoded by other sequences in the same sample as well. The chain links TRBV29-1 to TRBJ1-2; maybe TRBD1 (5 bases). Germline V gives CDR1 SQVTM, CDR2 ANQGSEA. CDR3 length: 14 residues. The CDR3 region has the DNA TGCAGCGTTGGGGATGAGGGGAATAACTATGGATACACCTTC. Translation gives CSVGDEGNNYGYTF.

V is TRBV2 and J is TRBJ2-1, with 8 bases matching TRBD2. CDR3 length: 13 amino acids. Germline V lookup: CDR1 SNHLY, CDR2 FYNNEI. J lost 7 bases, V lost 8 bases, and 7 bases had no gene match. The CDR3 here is CASEAGARNEQFF. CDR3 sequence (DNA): TGTGCCAGCGAAGCGGGAGCTCGGAATGAGCAGTTCTTC.

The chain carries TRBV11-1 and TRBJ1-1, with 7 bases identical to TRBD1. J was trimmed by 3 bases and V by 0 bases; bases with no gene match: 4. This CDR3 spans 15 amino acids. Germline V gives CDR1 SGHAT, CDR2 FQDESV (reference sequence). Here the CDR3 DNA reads TGTGCCAGCAGCTTAGCCGGACAGGATCACACTGAAGCTTTCTTT. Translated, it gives CASSLAGQDHTEAFF.

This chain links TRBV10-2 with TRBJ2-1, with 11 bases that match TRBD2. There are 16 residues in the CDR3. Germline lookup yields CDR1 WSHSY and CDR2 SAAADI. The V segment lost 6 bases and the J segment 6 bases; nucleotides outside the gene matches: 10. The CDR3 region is CASRGNSGRASNEQFF. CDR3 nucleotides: TGCGCCAGCAGAGGCAATAGCGGGAGGGCCTCCAATGAGCAGTTCTTC.